This is a list of T cell receptor beta chains from one sample in a study of PD-L1 blockade in urothelial cancer. TCRdb keeps only in-frame clones here, not all; method: immunoSEQ multiplex PCR. The data hold some 65,000 clones, with 65% to 90% observed a single time. The specimen was PBMCs, collected around atezolizumab (anti-PD-L1) treatment. The receptors shown here come from a man aged 65 to 85 with urothelial cancer. CDR3s include the opening cysteine and the closing phenylalanine or tryptophan. A D gene is named only where the DNA matches it firmly. The size entry is marked missing in some rows and otherwise reads once, few, many or a size class.

TRBJ2-1 TRBV19 TRBD2 - 18 TGTGCCAGTAGTACACCCGGGAGAGGAAGCGGGATTGACAATGAGCAGTTCTTC CASSTPGRGSGIDNEQFF
TRBJ1-2 TRBV10-3 TRBD1 - 12 TGTGCCATCACCGGGACAGGATCTGGCTACACCTTC CAITGTGSGYTF
TRBJ1-1 TRBV7-9 TRBD1 few 15 TGTGCCAGCAGCCCTAACAGGGGATGGGAGACTGAAGCTTTCTTT CASSPNRGWETEAFF
TRBJ2-1 TRBV4-1 TRBD1 few 18 TGCGCCAGCAGCCAAGGGTTTAAAGGCAGGGGGCCATACAATGAGCAGTTCTTC CASSQGFKGRGPYNEQFF
TRBJ2-3 TRBV7-2 TRBD2 - 15 TGTGCCAGCAGCGCGACTAGCGGGAGCCCAGATACGCAGTATTTT CASSATSGSPDTQYF
TRBJ2-3 TRBV9 TRBD1 - 15 TGTGCCAGCAGCCTCGGGGACAGGGACACAGATACGCAGTATTTT CASSLGDRDTDTQYF
TRBJ2-1 TRBV29-1 - - 12 TGCAGCGTTGCGGGATCCTACAATGAGCAGTTCTTC CSVAGSYNEQFF
TRBJ1-2 TRBV2 - - 14 TGTGCCAGCAGTGAAAGAACAGATGGATGGGGCTACACCTTC CASSERTDGWGYTF
TRBJ2-1 TRBV2 - - 13 TGTGCCAGCAGTGAAGCGCAGGATGGGAGTCGGTTCTTC CASSEAQDGSRFF
TRBJ1-5 TRBV27 TRBD1 many 15 TGTGCCAGCAGTTTGGGGGGACAGGGGGGTCAGCCCCAGCATTTT CASSLGGQGGQPQHF
TRBJ1-5 TRBV28 TRBD1 - 15 TGTGCCAGCTCCGGACAGGGGGAGGGCAATCAGCCCCAGCATTTT CASSGQGEGNQPQHF
TRBJ2-7 TRBV27 TRBD2 - 14 TGTGCCAGCAGTTTAAGACGGGGACTATACGAGCAGTACTTC CASSLRRGLYEQYF
TRBJ2-2 TRBV7-2 - - 16 TGTGCCAGCAGCTCCCCCCTCACTAGGCCCCTGAGGGAGCTGTTTTTT CASSSPLTRPLRELFF
TRBJ2-7 TRBV5-5 TRBD1 - 15 TGTGCCAGCAGCTCGGACAGGGCGTCTCATAGCGAGCAGTACTTC CASSSDRASHSEQYF
TRBJ1-1 TRBV9 - once 15 TGTGCCAGCAGCGTAGGTGGGGGAGGGGACACTGAAGCTTTCTTT CASSVGGGGDTEAFF
TRBJ1-1 TRBV5-4 TRBD1 few 14 TGTGCCAGCAGCCTACAGGGGATGAACACTGAAGCTTTCTTT CASSLQGMNTEAFF
TRBJ2-1 TRBV19 - - 15 TGTGCCAGTAGTATAGAAGTCCAGGCGTACAATGAGCAGTTCTTC CASSIEVQAYNEQFF
TRBJ2-7 TRBV19 TRBD1 - 15 TGTGCCAGTAGTGAAGACAGGGGGGCTGGGATCGAGCAGTACTTC CASSEDRGAGIEQYF
TRBJ2-7 TRBV6-1 - - 14 TGTGCCAGCAAGTTGGGGGGTGGGCTCTACGAGCAGTACTTC CASKLGGGLYEQYF
TRBJ2-2 TRBV11-3 TRBD2 - 16 TGTGCCAGCAGCCCGGGACTAGCGGGAGGGACCGGGGAGCTGTTTTTT CASSPGLAGGTGELFF
TRBJ2-7 TRBV27 - - 16 TGTGCCAGCAGACCTCAGCGGGGGACAGGGTCCTACGAGCAGTACTTC CASRPQRGTGSYEQYF
TRBJ2-7 TRBV28 - - 15 TGTGCCAGCAGCCGCCAAGTAGGCGGCTCCTACGAGCAGTACTTC CASSRQVGGSYEQYF
TRBJ1-3 TRBV4-1 - - 16 TGCGCCAGCAGCCAAGGGAGAGCAGACTCTGGAAACACCATATATTTT CASSQGRADSGNTIYF
TRBJ2-3 TRBV6-5 TRBD2 - 15 TGTGCCAGCAGCAGGACTAGCGGCTCGACAGATACGCAGTATTTT CASSRTSGSTDTQYF
TRBJ2-3 TRBV5-4 - - 16 TGTGCCAGCAGTCCACTAGCCCTCCAGAGCACAGATACGCAGTATTTT CASSPLALQSTDTQYF
TRBJ2-2 TRBV7-7 TRBD2 - 13 TGTGCTAGCGGGCATCCGAACACCGGGGAGCTGTTTTTT CASGHPNTGELFF
TRBJ1-2 TRBV7-9 TRBD1 few 16 TGTGCCAGCAGCCGAAGGAGGGGACAGGGTAACTATGGCTACACCTTC CASSRRRGQGNYGYTF
TRBJ1-2 TRBV6-1 - - 14 TGTGCCAGCAGTGACTCGGGACATCCCTATGGCTACACCTTC CASSDSGHPYGYTF
TRBJ2-1 TRBV6-1 TRBD2 - 17 TGTGCCAGCAGTGAAAGGAGACTAGCGCTGGGATACAATGAGCAGTTCTTC CASSERRLALGYNEQFF
TRBJ2-1 TRBV5-1 TRBD2 - 19 TGCGCCAGCAGCCCGGAAGGGTCAGCGGGAGGGCCAGGAGGCAATGAGCAGTTCTTC CASSPEGSAGGPGGNEQFF
TRBJ2-3 TRBV7-9 - - 16 TGTGCCAGCAGAAAACAGGGCCACTCTAGCACAGATACGCAGTATTTT CASRKQGHSSTDTQYF
TRBJ2-1 TRBV19 - - 15 TGTGCCAGTAGTATACAGGATTGGCGGGTGAATGAGCAGTTCTTC CASSIQDWRVNEQFF